The 3 T cell receptor beta chains below were found in one sample sequenced in a study of T-cell memory formation after mild COVID-19. A single record per CDR3 protein comes from TCRdb applying MiXCR to the 5' RACE reads. The sample contains hundreds of thousands of distinct CDR3 sequences, approximately 20% of which appear only once. Source material: PBMCs or a T cell subset sorted from them (not recorded which). The receptors originated from an adult woman who had mild COVID-19 (a few samples of this study predate the infection). Cell type and time point are not known.

There are many counts of this clonotype. The rearrangement joins TRBV4-3 to TRBJ1-1; tentative D call: TRBD1 (6 bases). The CDR3 length is 15 residues. The V end was cut by 1 base, the J end by 0 bases, with 9 bases between. CDR1 LGHNA and CDR2 YSLEER come from the germline V gene. The CDR3 nucleotides are TGCGCCAGCAGCCAAGGGAGGACAGTGAACACTGAAGCTTTCTTT. This encodes CASSQGRTVNTEAFF.

This clonotype showed up just a few times. The chain links TRBV6-5 to TRBJ2-1; 10 bases fit TRBD2. Germline V lookup: CDR1 MNHEY, CDR2 SVGAGI. With V trimmed by 4 bases and J by 13 bases, 10 bases remained unmatched. The CDR3 is made up of 14 amino acids. The CDR3: CASSSDSGRRPQFF. The CDR3 nucleotides are TGTGCCAGCAGTTCAGATAGCGGGAGGAGACCTCAGTTCTTC.

The V and J genes are TRBV19 and TRBJ2-3; TRBD1 might be the D (6 bases). Trimming stripped 5 bases from V and 4 bases from J, with 10 bases between. The germline V gene encodes CDR1 LNHDA and CDR2 SQIVND (reference sequence). The CDR3 is 13 residues long. The chain's CDR3 is CASSGGKSDTQYF. CDR3 DNA sequence: TGTGCCAGTAGTGGGGGCAAGTCAGATACGCAGTATTTT.